These 32 T cell receptor beta chains originate from one sample sequenced in a study of identical twins. Using its own MiXCR run on the 5' RACE reads, TCRdb lists one record per CDR3 protein. The sample holds some 440,000 distinct CDR3 sequences, 20% to 30% seen once. The data also belong to a second study, concerning T cells expressing NK-cell markers.

Input material: CD4+ T cells sorted from blood. These receptors came from a woman aged 18-29 years in good health.

This sequence joins TRBV6-2 or TRBV6-3 and TRBJ2-5; 11 bases agree with TRBD1. V gave up 6 bases and J gave up 5 bases; unmatched junction bases: 5. The CDR3 totals 14 residues. The germline gives CDR1 MNHEY, CDR2 SVGEGT. This CDR3 reads CASRRGQGAETQYF. The CDR3 nucleotides read TGTGCCAGCAGGCGTGGACAGGGGGCTGAGACCCAGTACTTC.

This clonotype has more than one count but fewer than ten. The chain uses TRBV20-1 and TRBJ1-2, with a tentative D call TRBD1 (5 bases). Per the germline V gene, CDR1 is DFQATT and CDR2 is SNEGSKA (reference sequence). Trimming left V 3 bases short and J 6 bases short, with 11 bases between. This CDR3 region has 12 residues. The CDR3 here is CSASRGRNGYTF. The CDR3 bases are TGCAGTGCTAGTAGGGGCCGGAATGGCTACACCTTC.

The table lists this clonotype with a count of one. The chain links TRBV15 to TRBJ2-7; TRBD1 is a possible D gene (5 bases). Deletions cut 3 bases from V and 0 bases from J, with 9 bases between. The CDR3 runs 14 residues. The germline V gene encodes CDR1 LNHNV and CDR2 YYDKDF (reference sequence). CDR3: CATSSRTLSYEQYF. The CDR3 DNA sequence: TGTGCCACCAGCAGCAGGACACTCTCCTACGAGCAGTACTTC.

Only a few counts were recorded for this clonotype. This rearrangement joins TRBV12-3 or TRBV12-4 to TRBJ2-7; 11 positions agree with TRBD2. This CDR3 has 15 amino acids. With V trimmed by 4 bases and J by 2 bases, 4 bases remained unmatched. CDR3 nucleotides: TGTGCCAGCAGTTCGACTAGCGGGGCTACCTACGAGCAGTACTTC. Its protein product is CASSSTSGATYEQYF.

The chain joins TRBV12-3 or TRBV12-4 to TRBJ2-5, with 8 bases matching TRBD2. J lost 3 bases, V lost 1 base, and 7 bases had no gene match. The CDR3 covers 16 residues. This CDR3 is CASSLVPGLGEETQYF. The CDR3 DNA reads as TGTGCCAGCAGTTTAGTACCGGGACTAGGGGAAGAGACCCAGTACTTC.

The chain carries TRBV5-1 and TRBJ2-1, with D perhaps TRBD2 (7 bases). Germline V lookup: CDR1 SGHRS, CDR2 YFSETQ. The V end was cut by 4 bases, the J end by 2 bases, with 10 bases between. This CDR3 spans 14 amino acids. CDR3 bases: TGCGCCAGCAGCGGGAGGGGGGCCTACAATGAGCAGTTCTTC. Its protein is CASSGRGAYNEQFF.

This clonotype was recorded many times. V is TRBV6-1 and J is TRBJ2-2; 7 nucleotides align to TRBD1. Germline assignment: CDR1 MNHNS and CDR2 SASEGT. This CDR3 is 14 amino acids long. Trimming removed 6 bases from V and 4 bases from J; junction bases left unmatched: 5. The CDR3 DNA reads TGTGCCAGCAGGTCGACAGGGCCCACCGGGGAGCTGTTTTTT. It is translated as CASRSTGPTGELFF.

This clonotype was detected only a few times. The chain joins TRBV19 to TRBJ2-1; no definite D call. V was shortened by 3 bases and J by 8 bases, with 5 bases between the two germline ends. CDR1 and CDR2 from the germline V gene are LNHDA and SQIVND (reference sequence). The CDR3 covers 11 residues. The CDR3 coding sequence is TGTGCCAGTAGTATTTGGGATGAGCAGTTCTTC. It codes for CASSIWDEQFF.

This clonotype was counted only a few times. The J gene is TRBJ2-1, the V gene TRBV10-3; 13 nucleotides match TRBD2. V lost 5 bases and J lost 1; bases outside the gene matches: 8. The germline V gene has CDR1 ENHRY and CDR2 SYGVKD. The CDR3 covers 18 residues. CDR3 DNA: TGTGCCATCAGTCGGACTAGCGGGAGTCTGGAATCCTACAATGAGCAGTTCTTC. Its protein is CAISRTSGSLESYNEQFF.

Only a few counts were recorded for this clonotype. The rearrangement uses TRBV20-1 and TRBJ2-7, with 7 bases identical to TRBD1. The CDR3 is 12 residues long. J was trimmed by 3 bases and V by 1 base; bases with no gene match: 0. Germline V lookup: CDR1 DFQATT, CDR2 SNEGSKA (reference sequence). CDR3 DNA: TGCAGTGCTAGAGGACAGGGCTACGAGCAGTACTTC. Translating gives CSARGQGYEQYF.

In this sample, this clonotype turned up many times. The V gene is TRBV12-3 or TRBV12-4, the J gene TRBJ2-3, with D maybe TRBD2 (6 bases). There are 14 residues in the CDR3. Trimming shortened V by 9 bases and J by 1 base, and 14 bases separated the two germline ends. CDR3 nucleotides: TGTGCCAGTGGGTTTTCGGGAGGCACAGATACGCAGTATTTT. It specifies CASGFSGGTDTQYF.

This clonotype has a count of ten or more. V and J are TRBV12-3 or TRBV12-4 and TRBJ1-1; D remains unclear. This CDR3 region has 11 residues. V lost 7 bases to trimming and J lost 1 base, with 4 bases between them. For the CDR3, the DNA is TGTGCCAGCACAAGGAACACTGAAGCTTTCTTT. It specifies CASTRNTEAFF.

This clonotype was observed a few times. The V call is TRBV2, the J call TRBJ1-2; D gene unclear. The ends were cut back, 9 bases at V and 2 bases at J, with 10 bases in the middle. CDR3 length: 12 amino acids. Germline CDR1 is SNHLY and CDR2 is FYNNEI. CDR3 residues: CASEIANYGYTF. The CDR3 coding sequence is TGTGCCAGTGAAATAGCCAACTATGGCTACACCTTC.

This clonotype was observed a handful of times. The chain carries TRBV4-2 and TRBJ2-7; 7 positions match TRBD1. Germline CDR1 LGHNA, CDR2 YNFKEQ. The length of the CDR3 is 15 residues. V lost 3 bases, J lost 0 bases, and 5 bases stayed unmatched. CDR3 sequence reads: CASSHRTGDSYEQYF. The CDR3 nucleotides are TGTGCCAGCAGCCACCGGACAGGTGACTCCTACGAGCAGTACTTC.

In DNA, the CDR3 is TGTGCCAGCAGCTTAGGTCCAGACCCTCCCTACGAGCAGTACTTC. Protein: CASSLGPDPPYEQYF. The J gene is TRBJ2-7, the V gene TRBV7-6; D remains unclear. The CDR3 loop spans 15 amino acids. The germline V gene has CDR1 SGHVS and CDR2 FNYEAQ. Trimming stripped 1 base from V and 2 bases from J, with 12 bases between.

This clonotype was counted between two and nine times. The chain links TRBV7-9 to TRBJ2-7; D uncertain. Trimming shortened V by 2 bases and J by 7 bases, and 9 bases separated the two germline ends. Germline CDR1 SEHNR, CDR2 FQNEAQ (reference sequence). The CDR3 runs to 12 residues. The CDR3 is CASSLMATEQYF. Here the CDR3 DNA reads TGTGCCAGCAGCTTAATGGCGACAGAGCAGTACTTC.

This clonotype was seen a handful of times. The rearrangement uses TRBV4-1 and TRBJ2-1; perhaps TRBD2 as D (6 bases). The germline V and J ends were trimmed by 0 bases and 7 bases, with 16 bases remaining between them. Germline values: CDR1 MGHRA, CDR2 YSYEKL. This CDR3 is 16 amino acids long. The CDR3: CASSQDSGLARNEQFF. CDR3 nucleotides: TGCGCCAGCAGCCAAGATTCGGGGCTAGCGCGGAATGAGCAGTTCTTC.

The chain uses TRBV29-1 and TRBJ1-5; the match to TRBD1 covers 7 bases. The CDR3 consists of 13 residues. Trimming at V came to 2 bases and at J to 7 bases, leaving 5 bases not matched to a gene. CDR1 is SQVTM and CDR2 is ANQGSEA in the germline V gene. The CDR3 DNA sequence: TGCAGCGTTGAAAGCCAGGGGGACCAGCCCCAGCATTTT. Its protein product is CSVESQGDQPQHF.

This clonotype was detected only a few times. Mismatch with germline at one junction end may stem from a read error. The chain has TRBV2 and TRBJ2-5; D perhaps matches TRBD2 (6 bases). Looked up from germline, CDR1 is SNHLY and CDR2 is FYNNEI. The CDR3 contains 15 residues. The CDR3 nucleotides are TGTGCCAGCAGGGAAGGGCGGGGAGTGGTCGAGACCCAGTACTTC. Translated, it gives CASREGRGVVETQYF.

There are a few counts of this clonotype. The rearrangement links TRBV6-2 or TRBV6-3 to TRBJ2-1; D is undetermined. Between the trimmed V and J ends, which lost 8 bases and 2 bases, there was a span of 10 bases. The germline V gene has CDR1 MNHEY and CDR2 SVGEGT. This CDR3 comprises 13 residues. CDR3 in amino acids: CASLTTAYNEQFF. Here the CDR3 DNA reads TGTGCCAGCCTAACAACCGCCTACAATGAGCAGTTCTTC.

This clonotype was observed a few times. This chain uses TRBV20-1 with TRBJ2-3; D unresolved. The CDR3 loop spans 14 amino acids. Trimming pared 1 base from V and 2 bases from J, leaving 10 bases between. Germline V lookup: CDR1 DFQATT, CDR2 SNEGSKA (reference sequence). The DNA of the CDR3 is TGCAGTGCTAGAGTGGACGGAACCACAGATACGCAGTATTTT. This encodes CSARVDGTTDTQYF.

This clonotype turned up a few times. This sequence joins TRBV6-2 or TRBV6-3 and TRBJ2-4; D call uncertain. This CDR3 region has 14 residues. From germline, CDR1 is MNHEY and CDR2 SVGEGT. Trimming left V 9 bases short and J 0 bases short, with 12 bases between. CDR3 nucleotides: TGTGCCAGAGCAGTAGGAAAAGCCAAAAACATTCAGTACTTC. This sequence encodes CARAVGKAKNIQYF.

This clonotype was observed a few times. The genes are TRBV7-6 and TRBJ2-3; D gene ambiguous. The V end was cut by 4 bases, the J end by 6 bases, with 11 bases between. Germline V CDR1 and CDR2: SGHVS, FNYEAQ. This CDR3 has 13 residues. The CDR3 region has the DNA TGTGCCAGCAGCTCGAACGTAAGGGATACGCAGTATTTT. Translation: CASSSNVRDTQYF.

A few counts support this clonotype. The chain joins TRBV12-5 to TRBJ2-1; TRBD2 agrees at 11 bases. Germline V gene data show CDR1 as LGHNT and CDR2 as FRNRAP. CDR3 length: 15 amino acids. V was pared by 5 bases and J by 8 bases, with 8 bases of the junction left unmatched. The CDR3 spells CASGDTGTSGHEQFF. The CDR3 DNA sequence: TGTGCTAGTGGTGATACCGGGACTAGCGGCCATGAGCAGTTCTTC.

V usage is TRBV20-1 and J usage is TRBJ2-7; TRBD2 is a possible D gene (6 bases). The CDR3 contains 14 residues. V was trimmed by 1 base and J by 2 bases, leaving 12 bases between them. In germline, CDR1 is DFQATT, CDR2 SNEGSKA (reference sequence). DNA for the CDR3: TGCAGTGCTAGAGTCGCGGGGTCCCCCTACGAGCAGTACTTC. Protein product: CSARVAGSPYEQYF.

This chain uses TRBV4-2 with TRBJ2-6; D may be TRBD2 (5 bases). The CDR3 contains 14 residues. Looked up from germline, CDR1 is LGHNA and CDR2 is YNFKEQ. The V and J ends lost 3 bases and 4 bases respectively, with 7 bases between them. For the CDR3, the DNA is TGTGCCAGCAGCCACGGGGTAGGGGCCAACGTCCTGACTTTC. Protein product: CASSHGVGANVLTF.

This clonotype was observed a handful of times. V is TRBV4-2 and J is TRBJ2-3, with 8 bases lining up with TRBD1. In germline, CDR1 is LGHNA, CDR2 YNFKEQ. This CDR3 region has 15 residues. V was clipped by 1 base and J by 5 bases; unmatched bases: 5. This CDR3 reads CASSQAGTGGDTQYF. In DNA, the CDR3 is TGTGCCAGCAGCCAAGCCGGAACAGGGGGAGATACGCAGTATTTT.

This chain uses TRBV12-3 or TRBV12-4 with TRBJ2-3, with 8 bases aligning to TRBD1. Trimming took 8 bases from V and 7 from J; bases not matched to a gene: 8. The CDR3 consists of 13 residues. The CDR3 region has the DNA TGTGCCAGCGGCGACAACAGGGGGAATACGCAGTATTTT. This sequence encodes CASGDNRGNTQYF.

This sequence joins TRBV20-1 and TRBJ2-3, with unresolved D. The CDR3 loop spans 13 amino acids. Trimming left V 3 bases short and J 2 bases short, with 9 bases between. Germline assignment: CDR1 DFQATT and CDR2 SNEGSKA (reference sequence). CDR3 sequence (DNA): TGCAGTGCTAGTGACTCCATCACAGATACGCAGTATTTT. It encodes CSASDSITDTQYF.

This clonotype was observed many times. The CDR3 spells CASSLDPNQPQHF. As DNA, the CDR3 is TGCGCCAGCAGCTTGGACCCGAATCAGCCCCAGCATTTT. The genes are TRBV5-1 and TRBJ1-5; no firm D call. Germline V gene data show CDR1 as SGHRS and CDR2 as YFSETQ. V lost 0 bases and J 4 bases, leaving 5 bases between the germline ends. This CDR3 has 13 residues. The variable domain in full, completed from reference TRBV5-1 and TRBJ1-5, reads KAGVTQTPRYLIKTRGQQVTLSCSPISGHRSVSWYQQTPGQGLQFLFEYFSETQRNKGNFPGRFSGRQFSNSRSEMNVSTLELGDSALYLCASSLDPNQPQHFGDGTRLSIL.

This rearrangement joins TRBV9 to TRBJ1-2, with D hard to call. From germline, CDR1 is SGDLS and CDR2 YYNGEE. V was pared by 3 bases and J by 3 bases, with 12 bases between. The CDR3 spans 14 residues. The CDR3 protein is CASSAVNSDYGYTF. The CDR3 DNA is TGTGCCAGCAGCGCGGTCAACAGCGACTATGGCTACACCTTC.

CDR3 coding DNA: TGCGCCAGCAGCCAAGGTTACGGGAGTGTCGCAGATACGCAGTATTTT. Protein: CASSQGYGSVADTQYF. The chain combines TRBV4-3 with TRBJ2-3; a possible D gene is TRBD2 (6 bases). In germline, CDR1 is LGHNA, CDR2 YSLEER. V lost 1 base and J lost 4, with 15 bases in between. This CDR3 comprises 16 residues.